The clone carrying this T cell receptor (beta chain) was counted between two and nine times. Its specificity is unknown. A much bigger clone sits one base away, suggesting this may be a read error. The sample comes from a study of breast tumors, draining lymph nodes, adjacent tissues. Notes on the study in general: That most tumor T cells come from lymph nodes remained unproven. Compared with basal-like, luminal-like tumors shared significantly more repertoire with nontumor tissue. The data were judged consistent with most tumor T cells coming from lymph node and expanding in tumor.

TCRdb re-derived calls from the multiplex PCR reads in MiXCR, one entry per CDR3 protein. The sample has roughly 130,000 distinct CDR3 sequences, just under 20% seen once. Axillary draining lymph nodes of breast cancer patients supplied the node samples. CDR3 size: 15 residues. Trimming removed 5 bases from V and 1 base from J, with 11 bases in between. Germline V gives CDR1 SEHNR, CDR2 FQNEAQ (reference sequence). The chain recombines TRBV7-9 with TRBJ2-2; D is possibly TRBD1 (5 bases). This TCR was sampled from a female donor with breast cancer. Some clones in this sample may be carry-over from other donors' samples. The sample consisted of axillary lymph node tissue. CDR3 sequence (DNA): TGTGCCAGCAGCCCCAGGGAAAGGAACACCGGGGAGCTGTTTTTT. Translating gives CASSPRERNTGELFF.